These 30 T cell receptor beta chains came from one sample sequenced in a study of shared clonotypes between healthy human individuals. This table comes from immunoSEQ multiplex PCR, and its TCRdb copy is limited to in-frame clones, with some not included. This sample carries about half a million clones, more than 75% of them seen once, and the ten largest clones take around 13%. The sample taken for sequencing was PBMCs. These receptors came from a woman aged 40 to 49 in good health. Some clones in this sample may be carry-over from other donors' samples.

The rearrangement links TRBV9 to TRBJ2-3; TRBD2 matches 12 bases. Unmatched junction bases numbered 3, after V lost 2 bases and J lost 2 bases. Per germline, CDR1 SGDLS and CDR2 YYNGEE. The length of the CDR3 is 16 residues. CDR3 bases: TGTGCCAGCAGCGTCCTAGCGGGAGGGCACACAGATACGCAGTATTTT. Its translation: CASSVLAGGHTDTQYF.

This clone has more than one count but fewer than ten. The chain links TRBV6-4 to TRBJ1-2, with 7 bases lining up with TRBD1. Germline CDR1 MRHNA, CDR2 SNTAGT. The V segment lost 2 bases and the J segment 4 bases; nucleotides outside the gene matches: 10. The CDR3 extends over 16 amino acids. The CDR3 DNA reads TGTGCCAGCAGTGACCCCCAAGGGCAGGGGGGCTATGGCTACACCTTC. Its protein is CASSDPQGQGGYGYTF.

The chain couples TRBV18 to TRBJ2-7; 8 bases fit TRBD2. The CDR3 length is 16 residues. After removal of 1 base from V and 1 base from J, the junction contained 6 bases not matched to a gene. CDR1 KGHSH and CDR2 LQKENI come from the germline V gene. DNA of the CDR3: TGTGCCAGCTCACCACGATCTAGCGGGCTTTCCTACGAGCAGTACTTC. It translates to CASSPRSSGLSYEQYF. Together with reference TRBV18 and TRBJ2-7, the CDR3 gives the full variable domain: NAGVMQNPRHLVRRRGQEARLRCSPMKGHSHVYWYRQLPEEGLKFMVYLQKENIIDESGMPKERFSAEFPKEGPSILRIQQVVRGDSAAYFCASSPRSSGLSYEQYFGPGTRLTVT.

V gene TRBV4-3 combines with J gene TRBJ1-1; weak D call: TRBD1 (6 bases). V was cut by 0 bases and J by 4 bases, with 21 bases left in between. CDR1 is LGHNA, CDR2 YSLEER, per germline. The CDR3 has 18 amino acids. The CDR3 region is CASSQDYRVGFGRTEAFF. Written as DNA, the CDR3 is TGCGCCAGCAGCCAAGATTACAGGGTAGGTTTTGGCCGCACTGAAGCTTTCTTT.

The chain combines TRBV10-3 with TRBJ1-2; D call uncertain. Looked up from germline, CDR1 is ENHRY and CDR2 is SYGVKD. The CDR3 has 13 residues. Trimming cost V 4 bases and J 4 bases, with 10 bases left between them. In DNA, the CDR3 is TGTGCCATCAGTGCGGAAAGTTTCTATGGCTACACCTTC. Translation: CAISAESFYGYTF.

V and J are TRBV28 and TRBJ1-2; 9 bases line up with TRBD1. This CDR3 is built from 14 residues. Unmatched junction bases numbered 10, after V lost 6 bases and J lost 8 bases. Per the germline V gene, CDR1 is MDHEN and CDR2 is SYDVKM. The CDR3 spells CASSLPTGTGGYTF. CDR3 coding DNA: TGTGCCAGCAGCCTACCGACAGGGACAGGGGGCTACACCTTC.

The chain joins TRBV28 to TRBJ2-2; 8 positions agree with TRBD1. J was trimmed by 5 bases and V by 7 bases; bases with no gene match: 6. The CDR3 sequence is 14 residues long. From germline, CDR1 is MDHEN and CDR2 SYDVKM. The CDR3 nucleotides read TGTGCCAGCAAGGGCCAGGGGGCAACCGGGGAGCTGTTTTTT. Protein product: CASKGQGATGELFF. The complete variable domain, with remaining parts taken from reference TRBV28 and TRBJ2-2, reads DVKVTQSSRYLVKRTGEKVFLECVQDMDHENMFWYRQDPGLGLRLIYFSYDVKMKEKGDIPEGYSVSREKKERFSLILESASTNQTSMYLCASKGQGATGELFFGEGSRLTVL.

This clone was observed a handful of times. The rearrangement uses TRBV28 and TRBJ2-1; 11 nucleotides align to TRBD2. V lost 2 bases, J lost 7 bases, and 7 bases stayed unmatched. Per germline, CDR1 MDHEN and CDR2 SYDVKM. The CDR3 runs to 16 residues. In DNA form, the CDR3 reads TGTGCCAGCAGTTTAACTAGCGGGAGTTCATTGAATGAGCAGTTCTTC. Its protein product is CASSLTSGSSLNEQFF.

The CDR3 sequence is CASSLTSDKEVYEQYF. CDR3 sequence (DNA): TGCGCCAGCAGCCTGACTAGCGACAAAGAGGTATACGAGCAGTACTTC. This rearrangement joins TRBV5-1 to TRBJ2-7, with 8 bases identical to TRBD2. CDR1 is SGHRS and CDR2 is YFSETQ in the germline V gene. The CDR3 is 16 residues long. Losses at the gene ends were 4 bases for V and 4 bases for J; bases not matched to a gene: 13.

This chain links TRBV7-8 with TRBJ1-4; no reliable D call. CDR1 and CDR2 from the germline V gene are SGHVS and FQNEAQ. Trimming pared 1 base from V and 4 bases from J, leaving 7 bases between. This CDR3 has 14 amino acids. The CDR3 sequence: CASSLDSHNEKLFF. The CDR3 DNA sequence: TGTGCCAGCAGCTTAGACAGCCATAATGAAAAACTGTTTTTT. Variable domain in full (rest from reference TRBV7-8 and TRBJ1-4): GAGVSQSPRYKVAKRGQDVALRCDPISGHVSLFWYQQALGQGPEFLTYFQNEAQLDKSGLPSDRFFAERPEGSVSTLKIQRTQQEDSAVYLCASSLDSHNEKLFFGSGTQLSVL.

V is TRBV7-9 and J is TRBJ1-2; 7 positions match TRBD1. CDR3 length equals 14 residues. Germline-derived CDR1 and CDR2 are SEHNR and FQNEAQ (reference sequence). The ends lost 1 base at V and 6 bases at J; junction bases unmatched: 5. CDR3 DNA sequence: TGTGCCAGCAGCTTAGGAGGGGGCGAAGATGGCTACACCTTC. It encodes CASSLGGGEDGYTF.

The chain employs TRBV7-9 and TRBJ2-7; TRBD1 matches 8 bases. Per the germline V gene, CDR1 is SEHNR and CDR2 is FQNEAQ (reference sequence). V was clipped by 4 bases and J by 6 bases; unmatched bases: 5. This CDR3 spans 13 amino acids. CDR3: CASSSDRVSEQYF. Here the CDR3 DNA reads TGTGCCAGCAGCTCGGACAGGGTTAGCGAGCAGTACTTC.

The table lists this clone with a count of one. The J gene is TRBJ2-7, the V gene TRBV6-5; perhaps TRBD1 as D (6 bases). CDR3 length: 14 amino acids. The V end was cut by 5 bases, the J end by 3 bases, with 14 bases between. In germline, CDR1 is MNHEY, CDR2 SVGAGI. CDR3 coding DNA: TGTGCCAGCAGTCGGGACACGGATTTCTACGAGCAGTACTTC. Protein: CASSRDTDFYEQYF.

The chain is built from TRBV10-3 and TRBJ2-1; possibly TRBD1 for D (6 bases). This CDR3 region has 13 residues. Trimming removed 10 bases from V and 2 bases from J, with 12 bases in between. The germline gives CDR1 ENHRY, CDR2 SYGVKD. The CDR3, as DNA: TGTGCCACCCGACAGGAACCCTACAATGAGCAGTTCTTC. Amino acids: CATRQEPYNEQFF.

This sequence joins TRBV27 and TRBJ2-7; no firm D call. CDR1 and CDR2 (germline): MNHEY, SMNVEV (reference sequence). CDR3 length: 12 amino acids. With 7 bases removed from V and 8 bases from J, the gap between germline ends came to 15 bases. The CDR3 is CASTPFRVKQYF. DNA of the CDR3: TGTGCCAGCACCCCCTTTCGGGTAAAGCAGTACTTC.

The rearrangement links TRBV5-1 to TRBJ1-2, with a weak D call TRBD1 (5 bases). V dropped 4 bases and J dropped 4 bases, with 14 bases sitting between them. The CDR3 covers 14 residues. Germline values: CDR1 SGHRS, CDR2 YFSETQ. For the CDR3, the DNA is TGCGCCAGCAGCGGAGGGGAAGGGAGCTATGGCTACACCTTC. Its protein product is CASSGGEGSYGYTF.

This chain uses TRBV28 with TRBJ1-5; the match to TRBD1 covers 10 bases. Germline CDR1 reads MDHEN; CDR2 reads SYDVKM. V lost 7 bases and J lost 7; bases outside the gene matches: 7. The CDR3 covers 14 residues. The CDR3 DNA is TGTGCCAGCACCCCGACAGGGGGCTGGCAGCCCCAGCATTTT. This sequence encodes CASTPTGGWQPQHF.

The J gene is TRBJ1-4, the V gene TRBV2, with 12 bases aligning to TRBD1. Germline CDR1 is SNHLY and CDR2 is FYNNEI. The CDR3 contains 14 residues. J lost 5 bases, V lost 6 bases, and 1 base had no gene match. The chain's CDR3 is CASRGTGGNEKLFF. As DNA, the CDR3 is TGTGCCAGCAGGGGGACAGGGGGCAATGAAAAACTGTTTTTT.

The chain couples TRBV5-1 to TRBJ1-1, with 7 bases lining up with TRBD1. J gave up 5 bases and V 3 bases, and 13 bases lay outside the gene matches. The CDR3 totals 16 residues. The germline V gene has CDR1 SGHRS and CDR2 YFSETQ. The CDR3 coding sequence is TGCGCCAGCAGCTACTTACCGGGACAGAGGGAAACTGAAGCTTTCTTT. It encodes CASSYLPGQRETEAFF.

This sequence joins TRBV6-5 and TRBJ2-7; D perhaps matches TRBD1 (5 bases). The V end lost 5 bases, the J end lost 6 bases, and 17 bases lay between the germline ends. The CDR3 extends over 14 amino acids. CDR1 MNHEY and CDR2 SVGAGI come from the germline V gene. CDR3 nucleotides: TGTGCCAGCAGTCCCCTGGCCAGGGTGGGCGAGCAGTACTTC. This codes for CASSPLARVGEQYF.

This clone came up a few times. The rearrangement uses TRBV6-1 and TRBJ1-2, with D possibly being TRBD1 (5 bases). Germline lookup yields CDR1 MNHNS and CDR2 SASEGT. Trimming shortened V by 7 bases and J by 4 bases, and 19 bases separated the two germline ends. CDR3 length: 15 residues. This chain's CDR3 is CASKKDPGGGYGYTF. CDR3 bases: TGTGCCAGCAAGAAAGACCCCGGGGGTGGCTATGGCTACACCTTC.

There are many counts of this clone. The chain links TRBV5-6 to TRBJ1-4; D perhaps matches TRBD1 (6 bases). Germline V gene sequence: CDR1 SGHDT, CDR2 YYEEEE. The CDR3 extends over 15 amino acids. V was trimmed by 5 bases and J by 0 bases, leaving 11 bases between them. The CDR3 protein is CASSSGTPTNEKLFF. The DNA of the CDR3 is TGTGCCAGCAGTTCTGGGACACCAACTAATGAAAAACTGTTTTTT.

This clone was observed a few times. The V and J genes are TRBV6-6 and TRBJ1-3; 8 nucleotides agree with TRBD1. The CDR3 is made up of 14 amino acids. CDR1 and CDR2 (germline): MNHNY, SVGAGI (reference sequence). V lost 8 bases, J lost 4 bases, and 7 bases stayed unmatched. CDR3 loop: CASCSGGQGNTIYF. The DNA for the CDR3 is TGTGCCAGCTGCTCAGGGGGCCAGGGAAACACCATATATTTT.

The chain combines TRBV5-1 with TRBJ2-3; 7 bases are shared with TRBD2. The trim removed 7 bases at V and 5 bases at J, leaving 10 bases unmatched. CDR3 length: 14 residues. Germline V gene data show CDR1 as SGHRS and CDR2 as YFSETQ. The CDR3 region is CASWGGNIGDTQYF. In DNA, the CDR3 is TGCGCCAGCTGGGGAGGGAACATAGGAGATACGCAGTATTTT.

Remarks on this clone: Other DNA variants within this sample encode the same CDR3. The CDR3 loop reads CASSGTSGSTDTQYF. The CDR3 DNA is TGTGCCAGCTCGGGGACTAGCGGGAGCACAGATACGCAGTATTTT. This chain links TRBV18 with TRBJ2-3; TRBD2 matches 12 bases. Germline CDR1 KGHSH, CDR2 LQKENI. V lost 6 bases to trimming and J lost 0 bases; unmatched junction nucleotides: 1. The CDR3 runs 15 residues.

V and J are TRBV28 and TRBJ2-2, with TRBD2 as a possible D gene (6 bases). This CDR3 has 14 amino acids. Germline lookup yields CDR1 MDHEN and CDR2 SYDVKM. Trimming removed 10 bases from V and 9 bases from J, with 21 bases in between. CDR3 amino acids: CATLKRLGSRELFF. The DNA for the CDR3 is TGTGCCACCCTTAAGAGACTAGGGTCTCGGGAGCTGTTTTTT.

This clone was seen ten or more times. The V and J genes are TRBV4-3 and TRBJ2-2, with unresolved D. CDR1 is LGHNA and CDR2 is YSLEER in the germline V gene. This CDR3 is built from 15 residues. The V end lost 4 bases, the J end lost 4 bases, and 13 bases lay between the germline ends. This CDR3 is CASSLGPMGTGELFF. The CDR3 DNA sequence: TGCGCCAGCAGCCTTGGGCCGATGGGCACCGGGGAGCTGTTTTTT.

This chain joins TRBV29-1 and TRBJ2-3; D call uncertain. Per germline, CDR1 SQVTM and CDR2 ANQGSEA. This CDR3 comprises 13 residues. V was clipped by 3 bases and J by 0 bases, with 7 bases between them. CDR3 sequence (DNA): TGCAGCGTTGAGAAAGGAAGCACAGATACGCAGTATTTT. Amino acids: CSVEKGSTDTQYF.

The chain carries TRBV5-6 and TRBJ2-5, with D uncertain. The V end lost 1 base, the J end lost 3 bases, and 7 bases lay between the germline ends. Germline values: CDR1 SGHDT, CDR2 YYEEEE. The CDR3 is made up of 13 amino acids. CDR3 protein: CASSLPQKETQYF. For the CDR3, the DNA is TGTGCCAGCAGCTTGCCACAGAAAGAGACCCAGTACTTC. The whole variable domain, remainder taken from reference TRBV5-6 and TRBJ2-5, is DAGVTQSPTHLIKTRGQQVTLRCSPKSGHDTVSWYQQALGQGPQFIFQYYEEEERQRGNFPDRFSGHQFPNYSSELNVNALLLGDSALYLCASSLPQKETQYFGPGTRLLVL.

CDR3 sequence (DNA): TGTGCCAGCAGCTTAGATTCCTTGGACAATGAGCAGTTCTTC. It specifies CASSLDSLDNEQFF. This chain joins TRBV13 and TRBJ2-1; D ambiguous. The germline V and J ends were trimmed by 1 base and 5 bases, with 9 bases remaining between them. Germline V gene data show CDR1 as PRHDT and CDR2 as FYEKMQ (reference sequence). CDR3 length equals 14 residues.